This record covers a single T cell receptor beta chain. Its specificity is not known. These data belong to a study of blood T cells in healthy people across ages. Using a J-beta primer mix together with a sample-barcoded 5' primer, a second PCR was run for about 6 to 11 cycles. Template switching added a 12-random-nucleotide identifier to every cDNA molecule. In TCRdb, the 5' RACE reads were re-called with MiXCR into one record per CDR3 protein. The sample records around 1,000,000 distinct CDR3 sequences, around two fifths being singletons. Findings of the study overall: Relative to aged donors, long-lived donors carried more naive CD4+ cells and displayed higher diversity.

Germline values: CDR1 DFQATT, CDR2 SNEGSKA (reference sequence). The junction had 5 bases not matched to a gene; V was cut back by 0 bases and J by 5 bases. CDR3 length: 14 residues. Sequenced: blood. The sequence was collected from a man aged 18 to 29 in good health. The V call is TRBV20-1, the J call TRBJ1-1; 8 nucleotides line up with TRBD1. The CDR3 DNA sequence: TGCAGTGCTAGAGATCAAACAGGGGGGACTGAAGCTTTCTTT. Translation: CSARDQTGGTEAFF.